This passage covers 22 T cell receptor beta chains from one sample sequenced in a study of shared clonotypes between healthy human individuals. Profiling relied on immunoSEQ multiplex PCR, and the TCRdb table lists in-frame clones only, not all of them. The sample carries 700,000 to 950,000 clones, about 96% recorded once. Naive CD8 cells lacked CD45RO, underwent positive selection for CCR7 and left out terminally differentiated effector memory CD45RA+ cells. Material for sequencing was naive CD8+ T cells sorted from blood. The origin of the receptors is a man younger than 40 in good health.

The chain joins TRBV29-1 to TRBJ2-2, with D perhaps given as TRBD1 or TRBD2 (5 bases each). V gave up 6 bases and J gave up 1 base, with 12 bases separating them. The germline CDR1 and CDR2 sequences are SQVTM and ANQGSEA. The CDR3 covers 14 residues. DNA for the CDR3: TGCAGCGTGGGACGGGACGGGAACACCGGGGAGCTGTTTTTT. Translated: CSVGRDGNTGELFF.

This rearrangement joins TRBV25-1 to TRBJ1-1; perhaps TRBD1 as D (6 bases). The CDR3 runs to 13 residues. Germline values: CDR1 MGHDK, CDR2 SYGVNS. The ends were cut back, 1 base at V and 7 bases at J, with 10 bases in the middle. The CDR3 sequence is CASSELGQLEAFF. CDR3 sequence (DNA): TGTGCCAGCAGTGAATTAGGACAGCTTGAAGCTTTCTTT.

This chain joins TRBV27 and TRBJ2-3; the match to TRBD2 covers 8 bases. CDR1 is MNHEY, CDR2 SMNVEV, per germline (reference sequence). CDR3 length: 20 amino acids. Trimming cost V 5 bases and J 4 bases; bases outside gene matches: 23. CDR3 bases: TGTGCCAGCAGTCCCCTCGTGGTAGCGGGATATGGTTTGGGATCAGATACGCAGTATTTT. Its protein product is CASSPLVVAGYGLGSDTQYF.

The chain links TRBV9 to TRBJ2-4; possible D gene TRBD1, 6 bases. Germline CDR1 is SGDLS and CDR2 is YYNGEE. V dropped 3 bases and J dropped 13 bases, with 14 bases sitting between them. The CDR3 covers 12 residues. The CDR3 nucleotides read TGTGCCAGCAGCGGGACAGAGCAACTACAGTACTTC. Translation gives CASSGTEQLQYF. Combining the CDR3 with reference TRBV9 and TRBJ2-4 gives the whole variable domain DSGVTQTPKHLITATGQRVTLRCSPRSGDLSVYWYQQSLDQGLQFLIQYYNGEERAKGNILERFSAQQFPDLHSELNLSSLELGDSALYFCASSGTEQLQYFGAGTRLSVL.

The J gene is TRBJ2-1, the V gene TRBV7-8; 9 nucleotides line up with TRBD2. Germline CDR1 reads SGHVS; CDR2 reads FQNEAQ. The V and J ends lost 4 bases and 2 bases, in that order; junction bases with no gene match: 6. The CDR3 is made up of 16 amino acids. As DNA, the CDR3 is TGTGCCAGCAGCTATAGGCTAGCGGGGACCTACAATGAGCAGTTCTTC. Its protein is CASSYRLAGTYNEQFF.

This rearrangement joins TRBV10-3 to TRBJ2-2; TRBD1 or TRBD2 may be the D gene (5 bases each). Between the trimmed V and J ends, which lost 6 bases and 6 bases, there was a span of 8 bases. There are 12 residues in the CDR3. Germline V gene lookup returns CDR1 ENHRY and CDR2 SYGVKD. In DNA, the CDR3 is TGTGCCATCAGCGAGGGGTCCGGGGAGCTGTTTTTT. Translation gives CAISEGSGELFF.

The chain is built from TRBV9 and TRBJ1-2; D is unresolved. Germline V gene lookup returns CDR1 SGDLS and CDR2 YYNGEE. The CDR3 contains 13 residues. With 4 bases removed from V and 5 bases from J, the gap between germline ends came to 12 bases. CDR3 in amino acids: CASSRRAGYGYTF. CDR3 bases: TGTGCCAGCAGCAGACGCGCCGGGTATGGCTACACCTTC.

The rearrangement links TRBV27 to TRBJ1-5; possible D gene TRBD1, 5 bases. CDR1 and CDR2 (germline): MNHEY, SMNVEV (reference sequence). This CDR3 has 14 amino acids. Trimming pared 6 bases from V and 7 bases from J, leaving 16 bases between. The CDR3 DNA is TGTGCCAGCAGCTCTGCCAGGGACCGACAGCCCCAGCATTTT. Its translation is CASSSARDRQPQHF.

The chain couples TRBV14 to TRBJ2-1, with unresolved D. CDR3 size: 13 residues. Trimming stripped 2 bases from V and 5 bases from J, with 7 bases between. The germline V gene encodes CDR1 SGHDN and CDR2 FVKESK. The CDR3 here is CASSQFRNNEQFF. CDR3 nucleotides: TGTGCCAGCAGCCAATTCCGGAACAATGAGCAGTTCTTC.

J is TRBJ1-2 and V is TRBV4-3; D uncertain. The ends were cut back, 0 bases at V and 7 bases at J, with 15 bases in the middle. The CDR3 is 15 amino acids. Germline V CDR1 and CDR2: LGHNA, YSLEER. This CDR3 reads CASSQELSPALGYTF. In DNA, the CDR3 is TGCGCCAGCAGCCAAGAACTATCTCCGGCGCTTGGCTACACCTTC.

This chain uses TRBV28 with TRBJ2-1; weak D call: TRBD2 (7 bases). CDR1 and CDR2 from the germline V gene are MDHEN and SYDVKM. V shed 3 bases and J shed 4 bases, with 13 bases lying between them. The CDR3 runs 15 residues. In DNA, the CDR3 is TGTGCCAGCAGTTTTGGTGGGAGGGGGTACAATGAGCAGTTCTTC. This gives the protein CASSFGGRGYNEQFF.

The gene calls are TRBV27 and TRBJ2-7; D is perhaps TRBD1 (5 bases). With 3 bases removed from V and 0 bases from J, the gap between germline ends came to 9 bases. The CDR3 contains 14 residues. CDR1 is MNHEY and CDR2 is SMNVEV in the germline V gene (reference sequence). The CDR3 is CASSFWGNSYEQYF. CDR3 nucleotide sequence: TGTGCCAGCAGTTTCTGGGGCAACTCCTACGAGCAGTACTTC.

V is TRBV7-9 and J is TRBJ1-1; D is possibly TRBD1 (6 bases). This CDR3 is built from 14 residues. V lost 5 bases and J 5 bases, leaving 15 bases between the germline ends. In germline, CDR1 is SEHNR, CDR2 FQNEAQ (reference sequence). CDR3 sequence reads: CASSPSRGGTEAFF. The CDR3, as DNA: TGTGCCAGCAGCCCGTCCAGGGGAGGGACTGAAGCTTTCTTT.

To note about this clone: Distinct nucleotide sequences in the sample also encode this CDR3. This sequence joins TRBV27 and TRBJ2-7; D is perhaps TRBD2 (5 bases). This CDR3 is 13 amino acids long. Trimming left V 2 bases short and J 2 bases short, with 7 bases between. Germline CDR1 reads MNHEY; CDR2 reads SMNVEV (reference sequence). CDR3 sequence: CASSLTGTYEQYF. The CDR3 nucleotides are TGTGCCAGCAGTTTAACGGGAACCTACGAGCAGTACTTC.

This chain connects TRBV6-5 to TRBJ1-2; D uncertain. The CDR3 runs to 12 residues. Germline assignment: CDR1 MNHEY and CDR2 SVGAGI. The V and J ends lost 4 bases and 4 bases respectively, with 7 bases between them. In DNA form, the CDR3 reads TGTGCCAGCAGTTCTGACACCTATGGCTACACCTTC. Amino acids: CASSSDTYGYTF.

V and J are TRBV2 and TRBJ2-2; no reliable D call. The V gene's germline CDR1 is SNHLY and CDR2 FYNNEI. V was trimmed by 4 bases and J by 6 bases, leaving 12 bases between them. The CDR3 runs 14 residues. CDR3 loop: CASSGFVSPGELFF. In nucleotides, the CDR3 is TGTGCCAGCAGTGGATTTGTATCCCCCGGGGAGCTGTTTTTT. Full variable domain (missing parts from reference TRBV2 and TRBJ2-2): EPEVTQTPSHQVTQMGQEVILRCVPISNHLYFYWYRQILGQKVEFLVSFYNNEISEKSEIFDDQFSVERPDGSNFTLKIRSTKLEDSAMYFCASSGFVSPGELFFGEGSRLTVL.

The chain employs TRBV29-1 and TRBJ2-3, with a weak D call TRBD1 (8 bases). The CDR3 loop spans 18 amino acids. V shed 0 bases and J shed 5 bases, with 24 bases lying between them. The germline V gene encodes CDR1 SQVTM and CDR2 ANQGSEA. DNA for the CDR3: TGCAGCGTTGAAGATCTCCGCGGGAGACAGGGGTTCTTAGATACGCAGTATTTT. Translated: CSVEDLRGRQGFLDTQYF.

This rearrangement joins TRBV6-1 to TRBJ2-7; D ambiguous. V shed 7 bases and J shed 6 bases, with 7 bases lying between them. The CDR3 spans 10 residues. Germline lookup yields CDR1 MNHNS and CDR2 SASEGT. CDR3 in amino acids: CASNLIEQYF. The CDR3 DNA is TGTGCCAGCAACCTTATCGAGCAGTACTTC.

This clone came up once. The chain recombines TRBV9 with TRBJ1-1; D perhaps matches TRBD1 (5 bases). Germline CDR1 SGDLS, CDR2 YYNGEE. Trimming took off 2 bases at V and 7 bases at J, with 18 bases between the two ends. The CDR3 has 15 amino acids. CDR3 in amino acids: CASSVRSGGVDEAFF. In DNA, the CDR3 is TGTGCCAGCAGCGTCCGGAGTGGAGGGGTAGATGAAGCTTTCTTT.

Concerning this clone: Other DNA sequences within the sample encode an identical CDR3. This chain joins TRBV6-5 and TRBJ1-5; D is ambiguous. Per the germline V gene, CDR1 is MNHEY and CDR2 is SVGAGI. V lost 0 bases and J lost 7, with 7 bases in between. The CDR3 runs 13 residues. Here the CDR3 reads CASSYSRTQPQHF. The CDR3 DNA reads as TGTGCCAGCAGTTACTCGAGGACCCAGCCCCAGCATTTT.

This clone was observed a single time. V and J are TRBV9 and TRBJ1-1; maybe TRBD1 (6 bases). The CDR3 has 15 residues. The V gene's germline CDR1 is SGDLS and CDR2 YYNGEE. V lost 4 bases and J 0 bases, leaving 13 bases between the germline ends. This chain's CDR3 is CASSPGQLMNTEAFF. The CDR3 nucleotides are TGTGCCAGCAGCCCCGGACAGCTCATGAACACTGAAGCTTTCTTT. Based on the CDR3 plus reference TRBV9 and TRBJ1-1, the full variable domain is DSGVTQTPKHLITATGQRVTLRCSPRSGDLSVYWYQQSLDQGLQFLIQYYNGEERAKGNILERFSAQQFPDLHSELNLSSLELGDSALYFCASSPGQLMNTEAFFGQGTRLTVV.

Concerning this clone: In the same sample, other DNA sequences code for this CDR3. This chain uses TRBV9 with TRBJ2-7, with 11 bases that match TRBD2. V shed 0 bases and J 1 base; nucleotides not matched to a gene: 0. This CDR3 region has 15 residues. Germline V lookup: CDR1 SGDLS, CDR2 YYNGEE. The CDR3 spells CASSVASGRSYEQYF. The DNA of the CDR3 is TGTGCCAGCAGCGTAGCTAGCGGGAGGTCCTACGAGCAGTACTTC.